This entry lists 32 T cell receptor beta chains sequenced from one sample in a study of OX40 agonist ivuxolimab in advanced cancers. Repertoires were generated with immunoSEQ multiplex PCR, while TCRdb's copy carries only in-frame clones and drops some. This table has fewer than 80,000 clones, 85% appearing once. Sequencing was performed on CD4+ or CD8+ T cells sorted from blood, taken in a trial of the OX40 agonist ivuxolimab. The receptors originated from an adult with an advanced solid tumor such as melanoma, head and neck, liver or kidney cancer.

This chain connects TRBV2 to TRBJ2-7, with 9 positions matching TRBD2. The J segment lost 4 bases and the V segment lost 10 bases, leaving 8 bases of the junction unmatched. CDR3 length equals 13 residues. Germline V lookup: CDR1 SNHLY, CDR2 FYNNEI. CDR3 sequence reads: CATAGGARYEQYF. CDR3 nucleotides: TGTGCCACCGCGGGAGGGGCCAGGTACGAGCAGTACTTC.

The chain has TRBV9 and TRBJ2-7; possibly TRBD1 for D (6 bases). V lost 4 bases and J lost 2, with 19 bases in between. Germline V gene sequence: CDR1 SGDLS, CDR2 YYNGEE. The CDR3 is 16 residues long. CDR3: CASSSSPTGGPYEQYF. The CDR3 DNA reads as TGTGCCAGCAGCTCTTCCCCGACAGGCGGACCCTACGAGCAGTACTTC.

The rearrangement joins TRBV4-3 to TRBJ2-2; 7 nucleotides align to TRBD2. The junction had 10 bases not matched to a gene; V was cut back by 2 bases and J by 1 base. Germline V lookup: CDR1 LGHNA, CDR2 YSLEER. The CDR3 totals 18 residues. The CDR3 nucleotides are TGCGCCAGCAGCCAACATCGGGGGGAGTTCGTGAACACCGGGGAGCTGTTTTTT. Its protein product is CASSQHRGEFVNTGELFF.

The CDR3 coding sequence is TGTGCCAGCAACGTGGACAACGGACGATATGGCTACACCTTC. Encoded protein: CASNVDNGRYGYTF. V is TRBV2 and J is TRBJ1-2; a weak D match, TRBD1 (5 bases). CDR1 is SNHLY, CDR2 FYNNEI, per germline. The CDR3 extends over 14 amino acids. The V gene lost 7 bases and the J gene lost 5 bases, with 17 bases spanning the gap.

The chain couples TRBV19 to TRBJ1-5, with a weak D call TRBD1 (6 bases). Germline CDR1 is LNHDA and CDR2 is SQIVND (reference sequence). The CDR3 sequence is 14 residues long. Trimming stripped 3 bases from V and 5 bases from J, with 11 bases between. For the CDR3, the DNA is TGTGCCAGTAGTATGGGACAAACGTATCAGCCCCAGCATTTT. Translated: CASSMGQTYQPQHF.

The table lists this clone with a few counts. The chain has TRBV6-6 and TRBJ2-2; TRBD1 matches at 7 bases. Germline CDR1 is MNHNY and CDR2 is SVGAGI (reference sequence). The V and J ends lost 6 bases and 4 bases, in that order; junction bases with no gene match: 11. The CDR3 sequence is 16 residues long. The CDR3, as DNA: TGTGCCAGCAGACGCTCCGGGACAGAAGGCACCGGGGAGCTGTTTTTT. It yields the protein CASRRSGTEGTGELFF.

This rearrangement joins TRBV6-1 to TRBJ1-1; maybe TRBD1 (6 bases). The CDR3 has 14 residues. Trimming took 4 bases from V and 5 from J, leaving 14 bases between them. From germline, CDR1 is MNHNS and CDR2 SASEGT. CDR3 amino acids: CASSGRGGVTEAFF. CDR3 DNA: TGTGCCAGCAGTGGGCGAGGGGGTGTAACTGAAGCTTTCTTT.

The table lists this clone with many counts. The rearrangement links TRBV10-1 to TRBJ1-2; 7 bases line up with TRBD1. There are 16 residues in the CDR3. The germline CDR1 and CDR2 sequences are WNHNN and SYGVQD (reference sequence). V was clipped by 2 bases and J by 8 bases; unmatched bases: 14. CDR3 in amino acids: CASSEPIPDREDGYTF. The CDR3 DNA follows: TGCGCCAGCAGTGAGCCCATCCCAGACAGGGAGGACGGCTACACCTTC.

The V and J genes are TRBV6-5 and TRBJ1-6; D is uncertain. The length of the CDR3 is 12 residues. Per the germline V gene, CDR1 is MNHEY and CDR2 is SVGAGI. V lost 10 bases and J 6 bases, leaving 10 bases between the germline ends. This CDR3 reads CATRLVNSPLHF. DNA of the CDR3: TGTGCCACCCGGCTTGTTAATTCACCCCTCCACTTT.

CDR3 residues: CASSPRRIFPYEQYF. In DNA form, the CDR3 reads TGTGCCAGTAGTCCCCGGAGAATCTTCCCCTACGAGCAGTACTTC. This chain links TRBV19 with TRBJ2-7; no reliable D call. CDR1 and CDR2 from the germline V gene are LNHDA and SQIVND (reference sequence). V lost 5 bases, J lost 2 bases, and 16 bases lay in between. The CDR3 length is 15 residues.

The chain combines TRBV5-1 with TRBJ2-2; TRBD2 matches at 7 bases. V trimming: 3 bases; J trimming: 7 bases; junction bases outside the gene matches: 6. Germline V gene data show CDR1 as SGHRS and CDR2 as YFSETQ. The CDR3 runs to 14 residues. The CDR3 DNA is TGCGCCAGCAGCTCGGGGGGTCAAGGCGGGGAGCTGTTTTTT. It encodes CASSSGGQGGELFF.

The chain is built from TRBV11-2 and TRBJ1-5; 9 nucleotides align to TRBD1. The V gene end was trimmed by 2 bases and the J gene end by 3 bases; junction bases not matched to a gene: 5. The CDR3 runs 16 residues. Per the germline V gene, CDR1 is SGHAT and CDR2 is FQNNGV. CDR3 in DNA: TGTGCCAGCAGCTTATTCGGGACAGGGTTCAATCAGCCCCAGCATTTT. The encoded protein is CASSLFGTGFNQPQHF.

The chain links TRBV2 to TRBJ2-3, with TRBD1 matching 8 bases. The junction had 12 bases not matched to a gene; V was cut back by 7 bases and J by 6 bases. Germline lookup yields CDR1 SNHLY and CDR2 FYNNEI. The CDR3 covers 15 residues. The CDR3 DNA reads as TGTGCCAGCACGGTACCGGGACAGGCCCCGGATACGCAGTATTTT. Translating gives CASTVPGQAPDTQYF.

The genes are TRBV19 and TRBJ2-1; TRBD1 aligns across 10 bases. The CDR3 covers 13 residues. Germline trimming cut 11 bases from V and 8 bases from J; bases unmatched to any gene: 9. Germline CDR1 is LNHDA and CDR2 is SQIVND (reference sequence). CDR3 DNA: TGTGCCTCCCGGGACAGGGGTATTGATGAGCAGTTCTTC. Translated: CASRDRGIDEQFF.

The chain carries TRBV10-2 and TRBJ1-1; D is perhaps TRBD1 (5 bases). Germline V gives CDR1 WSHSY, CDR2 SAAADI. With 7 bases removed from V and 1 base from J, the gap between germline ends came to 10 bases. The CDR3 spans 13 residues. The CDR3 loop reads CASIGRGNTEAFF. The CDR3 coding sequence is TGCGCCAGCATAGGGAGGGGGAACACTGAAGCTTTCTTT.

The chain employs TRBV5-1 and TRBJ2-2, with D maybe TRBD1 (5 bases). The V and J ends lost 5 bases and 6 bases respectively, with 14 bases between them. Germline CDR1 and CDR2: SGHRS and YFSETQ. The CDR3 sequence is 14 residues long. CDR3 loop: CASRSRDGSGELFF. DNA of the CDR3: TGCGCCAGCAGATCCAGGGATGGGTCCGGGGAGCTGTTTTTT.

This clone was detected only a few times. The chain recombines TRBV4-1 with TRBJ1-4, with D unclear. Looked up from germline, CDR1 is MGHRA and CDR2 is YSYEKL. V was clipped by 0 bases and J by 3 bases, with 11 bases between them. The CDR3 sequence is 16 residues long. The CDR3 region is CASSQDLGVANEKLFF. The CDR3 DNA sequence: TGCGCCAGCAGCCAAGACCTAGGAGTGGCTAATGAAAAACTGTTTTTT.

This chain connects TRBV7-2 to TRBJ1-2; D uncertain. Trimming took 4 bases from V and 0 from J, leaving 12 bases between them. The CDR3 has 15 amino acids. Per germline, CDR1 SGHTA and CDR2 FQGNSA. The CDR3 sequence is CASSSPDVANYGYTF. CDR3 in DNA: TGTGCCAGCAGCTCACCCGACGTCGCTAACTATGGCTACACCTTC.

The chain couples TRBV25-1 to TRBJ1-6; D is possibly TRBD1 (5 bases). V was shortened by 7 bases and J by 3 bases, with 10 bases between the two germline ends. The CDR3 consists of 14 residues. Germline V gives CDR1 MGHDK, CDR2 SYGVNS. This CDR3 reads CASTYGGYNSPLHF. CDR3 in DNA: TGTGCCAGCACTTATGGGGGCTATAATTCACCCCTCCACTTT.

CDR3 bases: TGTGCCAGCAGCGGAGGGACCATAAGAGAACAAGAGACCCAGTACTTC. This gives the protein CASSGGTIREQETQYF. The chain has TRBV7-3 and TRBJ2-5, with D perhaps TRBD2 (6 bases). Trimming pared 5 bases from V and 2 bases from J, leaving 18 bases between. The germline V gene has CDR1 SGHTA and CDR2 FQGTGA. The CDR3 consists of 16 residues. The full variable domain, completed using reference TRBV7-3 and TRBJ2-5, is GAGVSQTPSNKVTEKGKYVELRCDPISGHTALYWYRQSLGQGPEFLIYFQGTGAADDSGLPNDRFFAVRPEGSVSTLKIQRTERGDSAVYLCASSGGTIREQETQYFGPGTRLLVL.

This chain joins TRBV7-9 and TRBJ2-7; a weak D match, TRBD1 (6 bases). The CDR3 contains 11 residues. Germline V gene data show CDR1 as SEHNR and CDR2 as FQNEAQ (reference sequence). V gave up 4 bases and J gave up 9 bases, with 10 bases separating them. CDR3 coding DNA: TGTGCCAGCAGCTCTCAGACAGGGCAGTACTTC. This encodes CASSSQTGQYF.

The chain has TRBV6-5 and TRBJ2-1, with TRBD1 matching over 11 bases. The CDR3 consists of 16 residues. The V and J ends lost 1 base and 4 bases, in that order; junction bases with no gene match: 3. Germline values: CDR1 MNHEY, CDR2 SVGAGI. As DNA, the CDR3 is TGTGCCAGCAGTTACTGGGGGACAGGGGGTTACAATGAGCAGTTCTTC. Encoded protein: CASSYWGTGGYNEQFF.

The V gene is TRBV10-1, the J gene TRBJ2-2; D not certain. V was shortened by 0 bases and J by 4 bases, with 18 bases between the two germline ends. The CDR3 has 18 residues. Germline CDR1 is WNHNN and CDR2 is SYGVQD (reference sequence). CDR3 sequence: CASSESKAGRWRTGELFF. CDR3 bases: TGCGCCAGCAGTGAGTCGAAGGCAGGACGATGGCGCACCGGGGAGCTGTTTTTT.

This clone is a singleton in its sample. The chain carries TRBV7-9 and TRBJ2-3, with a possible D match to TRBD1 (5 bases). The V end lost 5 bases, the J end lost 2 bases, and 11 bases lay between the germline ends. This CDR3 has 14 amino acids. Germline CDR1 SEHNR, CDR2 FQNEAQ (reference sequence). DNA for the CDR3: TGTGCCAGCAGCAGACAGCAGACCACAGATACGCAGTATTTT. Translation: CASSRQQTTDTQYF.

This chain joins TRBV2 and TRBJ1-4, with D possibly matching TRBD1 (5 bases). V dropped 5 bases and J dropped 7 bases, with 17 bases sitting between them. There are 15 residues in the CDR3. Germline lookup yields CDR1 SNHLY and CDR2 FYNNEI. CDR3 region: CASSTRRTGAEKLFF. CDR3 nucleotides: TGTGCCAGCAGTACTCGACGTACAGGAGCTGAAAAACTGTTTTTT.

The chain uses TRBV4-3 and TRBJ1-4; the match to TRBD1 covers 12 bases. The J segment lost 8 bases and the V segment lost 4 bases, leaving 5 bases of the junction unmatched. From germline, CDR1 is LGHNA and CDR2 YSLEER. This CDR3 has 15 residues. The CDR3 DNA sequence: TGCGCCAGCAGCCGCTCCGGGACAGGGGGCGAAAAACTGTTTTTT. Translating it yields CASSRSGTGGEKLFF.

The chain's CDR3 is CASSTDGGTYNEQFF. DNA of the CDR3: TGTGCCAGTAGTACAGACGGGGGGACCTACAATGAGCAGTTCTTC. The chain is built from TRBV19 and TRBJ2-1, with 7 positions matching TRBD2. V gave up 4 bases and J gave up 2 bases; unmatched junction bases: 5. This CDR3 region has 15 residues. Germline CDR1 and CDR2: LNHDA and SQIVND (reference sequence).

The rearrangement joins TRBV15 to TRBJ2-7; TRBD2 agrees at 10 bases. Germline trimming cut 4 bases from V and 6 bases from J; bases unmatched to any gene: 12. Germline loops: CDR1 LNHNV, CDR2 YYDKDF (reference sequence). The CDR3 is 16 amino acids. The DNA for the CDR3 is TGTGCCACCAGCACACACCAGGTCGGGACTAGCGCCGAGCAGTACTTC. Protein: CATSTHQVGTSAEQYF.

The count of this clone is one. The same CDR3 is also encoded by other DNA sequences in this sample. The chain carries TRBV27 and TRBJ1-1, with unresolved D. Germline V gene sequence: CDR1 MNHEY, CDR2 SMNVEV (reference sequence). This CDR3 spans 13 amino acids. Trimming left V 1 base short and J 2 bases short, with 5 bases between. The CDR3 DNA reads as TGTGCCAGCAGTTTATGGGGTAACACTGAAGCTTTCTTT. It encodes CASSLWGNTEAFF.

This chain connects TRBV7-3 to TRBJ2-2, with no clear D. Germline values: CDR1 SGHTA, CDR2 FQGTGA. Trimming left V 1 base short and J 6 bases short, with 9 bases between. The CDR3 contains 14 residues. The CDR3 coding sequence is TGTGCCAGCAGCTTAAGTGGGGATCCCGGGGAGCTGTTTTTT. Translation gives CASSLSGDPGELFF.

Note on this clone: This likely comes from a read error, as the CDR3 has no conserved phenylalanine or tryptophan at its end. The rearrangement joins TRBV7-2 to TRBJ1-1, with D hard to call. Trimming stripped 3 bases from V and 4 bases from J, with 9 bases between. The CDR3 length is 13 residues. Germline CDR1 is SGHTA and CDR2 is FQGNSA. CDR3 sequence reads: CASSFDGSTEAFS. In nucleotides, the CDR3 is TGTGCCAGCAGCTTTGACGGATCCACTGAAGCTTTCTCT.

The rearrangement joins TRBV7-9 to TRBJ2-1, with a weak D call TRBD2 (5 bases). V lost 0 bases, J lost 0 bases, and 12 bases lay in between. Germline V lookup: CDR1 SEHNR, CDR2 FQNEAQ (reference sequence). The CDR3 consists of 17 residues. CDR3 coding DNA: TGTGCCAGCAGCTTAGCCGGGTCGGGAAGCTCCTACAATGAGCAGTTCTTC. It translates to CASSLAGSGSSYNEQFF.